The clone carrying this T cell receptor beta chain has a handful of counts. The antigen remains unidentified. Trimming left V 6 bases short and J 5 bases short, with 22 bases between. The CDR3 runs to 16 residues. Germline-derived CDR1 and CDR2 are MGHRA and YSYEKL. One entry per CDR3 protein results from TCRdb running MiXCR on the reads. The sample holds around 100,000 distinct CDR3 sequences, roughly 39% seen once. The data derive from a study of T cell repertoires in cytomegalovirus infection. Study-wide background: Alongside well-studied HLA-B-restricted CMV epitopes, recently identified HLA-C-restricted CMV epitopes were also used. General study points: Adding up the frequency of public TCR beta families identified people who carried CMV plus the relevant HLA.

The sample here was CD8+ T cells from cultured PBMCs, taken from culture after CMV antigen stimulation. V usage is TRBV4-1 and J usage is TRBJ1-1; a weak D match, TRBD1 (6 bases). The TCR comes from a human donor in good health (CMV status not recorded). Some clones in this sample may be carry-over from other donors' samples. The DNA for the CDR3 is TGCGCCAGCAGTCCTAAAGGGGGGACCGGTTGGACTGAAGCTTTCTTT. Amino acids: CASSPKGGTGWTEAFF.